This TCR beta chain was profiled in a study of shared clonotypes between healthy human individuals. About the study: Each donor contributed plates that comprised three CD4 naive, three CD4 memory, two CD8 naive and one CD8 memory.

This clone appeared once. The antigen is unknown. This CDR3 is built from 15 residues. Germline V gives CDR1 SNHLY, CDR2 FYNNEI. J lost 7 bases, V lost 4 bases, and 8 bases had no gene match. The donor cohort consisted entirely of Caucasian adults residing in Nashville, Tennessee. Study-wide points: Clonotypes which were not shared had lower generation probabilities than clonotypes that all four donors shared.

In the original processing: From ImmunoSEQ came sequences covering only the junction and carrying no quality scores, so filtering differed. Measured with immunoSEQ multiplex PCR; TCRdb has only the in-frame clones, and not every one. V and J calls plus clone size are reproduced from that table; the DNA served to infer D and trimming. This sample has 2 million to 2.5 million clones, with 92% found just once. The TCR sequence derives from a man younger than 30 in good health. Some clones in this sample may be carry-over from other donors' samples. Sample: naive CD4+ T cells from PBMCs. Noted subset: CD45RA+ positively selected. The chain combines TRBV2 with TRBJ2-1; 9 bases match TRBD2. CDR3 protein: CASSVGSGRLNEQFF. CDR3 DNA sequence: TGTGCCAGCAGTGTCGGTAGCGGGAGATTGAATGAGCAGTTCTTC.